The source of this T cell receptor beta chain is a study of shared clonotypes between healthy human individuals. As for the study in general: CD4 naive cells filled three plates per donor, CD4 memory three, CD8 naive two and CD8 memory one. Study outcomes and limitations: Read depth was anticipated to influence clonotype sharing among donors.

The donor cohort consisted entirely of Caucasian adults residing in Nashville, Tennessee. On this clone: Its antigen is not identified. The identical CDR3 is also encoded by other nucleotide sequences in the sample.

The germline CDR1 and CDR2 sequences are MDHEN and SYDVKM. This CDR3 has 11 amino acids. With 3 bases removed from V and 9 bases from J, the gap between germline ends came to 6 bases. Evenly divided among several immunoSEQ plates was the genomic DNA of each subset. This table comes from immunoSEQ multiplex PCR, and its TCRdb copy is limited to in-frame clones, with some not included. The sample carries roughly 1,000,000 clones, 70% to 80% recorded once. The specimen sequenced was memory CD4+ T cells from PBMCs. As to subset: CD45RA-negative fraction. The TCR sequence derives from a man aged 18 to 29 in good health. Some clones in this sample may be carry-over from other donors' samples. This sequence joins TRBV28 and TRBJ2-1; TRBD2 might be the D (5 bases). The CDR3: CASSFEGEQFF. The CDR3 coding sequence is TGTGCCAGCAGTTTCGAGGGTGAGCAGTTCTTC.